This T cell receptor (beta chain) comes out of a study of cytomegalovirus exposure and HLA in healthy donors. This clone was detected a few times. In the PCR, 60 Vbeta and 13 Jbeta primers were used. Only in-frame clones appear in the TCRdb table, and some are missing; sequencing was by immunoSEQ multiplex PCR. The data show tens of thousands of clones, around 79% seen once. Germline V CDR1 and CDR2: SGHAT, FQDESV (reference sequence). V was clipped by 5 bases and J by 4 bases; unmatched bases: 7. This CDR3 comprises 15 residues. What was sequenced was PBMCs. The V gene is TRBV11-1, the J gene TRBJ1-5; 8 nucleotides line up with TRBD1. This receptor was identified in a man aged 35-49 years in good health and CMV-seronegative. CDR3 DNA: TGTGCCAGCAGCCCGAATGGACAGGGAAATCAGCCCCAGCATTTT. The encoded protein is CASSPNGQGNQPQHF.